This T cell receptor (beta chain) originates from a study of shared clonotypes between healthy human individuals. Naive-designated CD8 cells lacked CD45RO, were positively enriched for CCR7, and omitted terminally differentiated effector memory CD45RA+ cells. Germline lookup yields CDR1 MNHEY and CDR2 SMNVEV (reference sequence). The ends were cut back, 7 bases at V and 4 bases at J, with 17 bases in the middle. The CDR3 has 14 amino acids. Method: immunoSEQ multiplex PCR; TCRdb's copy keeps in-frame clones and lacks some. Counted here are roughly 2,000,000 clones, 93% occurring once; the ten biggest clones make up around 1.7%.

The chain joins TRBV27 to TRBJ2-7; D is perhaps TRBD2 (6 bases). Sequenced material: naive CD8+ T cells from PBMCs. This sequence originates from a man between 18 and 35 years old in good health. Some clones in this sample may be carry-over from other donors' samples. The CDR3 reads CASNVAAGGYEQYF. The CDR3 bases are TGTGCCAGCAATGTAGCGGCAGGCGGGTACGAGCAGTACTTC.